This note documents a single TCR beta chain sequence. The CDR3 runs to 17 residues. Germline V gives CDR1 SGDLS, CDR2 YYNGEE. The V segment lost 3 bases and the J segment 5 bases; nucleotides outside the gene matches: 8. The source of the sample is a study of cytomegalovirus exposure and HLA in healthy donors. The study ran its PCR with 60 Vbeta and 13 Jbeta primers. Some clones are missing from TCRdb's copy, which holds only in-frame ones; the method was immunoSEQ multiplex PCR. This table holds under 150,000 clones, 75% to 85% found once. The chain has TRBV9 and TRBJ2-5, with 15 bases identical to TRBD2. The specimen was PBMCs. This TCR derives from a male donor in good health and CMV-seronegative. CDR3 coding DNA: TGTGCCAGCAGCGCTTCCGGGACTAGCGGGGGGAGGGAGACCCAGTACTTC. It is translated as CASSASGTSGGRETQYF.